This T cell receptor beta chain is from a study of blood T cell repertoires in COVID-19 (TCRdb year 2020). About the investigation overall: Collaborator samples came from the United States, Italy and Spain and covered acute and convalescent phases of COVID-19. The material from the prospective study consisted of cDNA or gDNA derived from T cells, B-cell-depleted T cells, or PBMCs. Deeply sampled blood TCRbeta repertoires from subjects exposed to, actively infected with, or recovered from COVID-19 were included in the dataset. The repertoires were made available in a free public database intended to serve as a resource for research on the immune response to SARS-CoV-2. Samples came from the ongoing ImmuneRACE study (first 160 participants) plus 1,254 subjects from 6 global collaborators. The sample metadata nearly always contained a de-identified subject ID, COVID-19 status, age in years and sex. Where available, HLA class I and class II types were taken from metadata supplied by the sample provider and were not determined by assay-based typing. What the research found in general, with its limitations: The quantity of clinical and demographic metadata differed by source and by participant and was supplied without curation.

TCRbeta CDR3 regions were amplified from genomic DNA using the immunoSEQ Assay, a bias-controlled multiplex PCR. The authors processed their data as follows. The number of nucleated cells in each sample was estimated from the amplification of reference gene primers within the assay. Sequence reads were collapsed and filtered to measure the absolute abundance of every unique TCRbeta CDR3 rearrangement. Productive Simpson clonality was computed per sample as the square root of Simpson's diversity index over productive rearrangements. In TCRdb, the immuneACCESS table is reduced to in-frame sequences with V and J assigned. These tables do not hold every clone; where another copy was compared, an unresolved V gene accounts for under half, and the others remain unexplained. V, J and clone size derive from that table, while D and trimming were established from the DNA sequence. The sample table records 450,000 or so clones; around 90% of these occur just once. The top ten hold around 0.6% of the sample.

V is cut by 4 bases and J by 4 bases, and the space between the germline ends is 8 bases. CDR1 is given as MNHEY and CDR2 as SVGAGI, both from the germline V gene. The CDR3 goes from the cysteine to the phenylalanine over 13 residues. The only DNA kept is the CDR3, 39 bases in frame from the first base. Remarks on this clone: The antigen it binds to is not known. Per-nucleotide qualities are absent, and no much larger clonotype sits a single base away.

Enrolling through a virtual design, the prospective study's participants ranged in age from roughly 18 to 95 years and lived across about two dozen United States geographic areas. Cohort assignment in the prospective study relied on participant-reported clinical history from a screening survey and a study questionnaire. For ImmuneRACE Cohort 3, a participant was defined as recovered based on two consecutive negative NP/OP PCR tests, clearance by a healthcare professional, or resolution of symptoms. Each participant in the prospective study had whole blood, serum and a nasopharyngeal or oropharyngeal swab collected by mobile phlebotomists. Over a roughly 2-month period, participants in the prospective study had the option of providing additional blood draws and questionnaires. Before DNA extraction, prospective study blood samples were shipped either frozen or at room temperature.

This receptor chain uses TRBV6-5 and TRBJ1-5; the D gene is unclear. This sequence was found in a man aged 18 to 29 who had recovered from COVID-19. The sequenced sample consisted of PBMCs or T cells enriched from blood (not recorded which). The bases are TGTGCCAGCAGTTCGAGGGATAATCAGCCCCAGCATTTT. This sequence encodes CASSSRDNQPQHF.